The 17 T cell receptor beta chains below come from one sample, sequenced in a study of regulatory T cells in long-lasting Graves disease. Investigators prepared the TCR beta libraries by applying iRepertoire HTBI primers and Arm-PCR of CDR3 regions. TCRdb re-derived calls from the multiplex PCR reads in MiXCR, one entry per CDR3 protein. The data hold approximately 560,000 distinct CDR3 sequences, with around 15% observed a single time. Stated time point: newly diagnosed GD, antithyroid drugs for less than 3 months. From RNA extracted from PBMCs, the TCR library was made. The same data also contributed to another study, on T cells in Graves' hyperthyroidism and ophthalmopathy.

This material consisted of peripheral blood mononuclear cells (PBMCs), taken at new diagnosis, from a patient treated with antithyroid drugs. All receptors come from a man aged 18 to 30 with Graves disease.

The table lists this clonotype with many counts. This chain uses TRBV29-1 with TRBJ2-3, with D hard to call. The CDR3 length is 11 residues. Trimming left V 3 bases short and J 4 bases short, with 5 bases between. The germline V gene encodes CDR1 SQVTM and CDR2 ANQGSEA. CDR3 in DNA: TGCAGCGTTGACTACGCAGATACGCAGTATTTT. It specifies CSVDYADTQYF.

The chain has TRBV19 and TRBJ2-6, with 7 bases aligning to TRBD1. The V gene end was trimmed by 2 bases and the J gene end by 0 bases; junction bases not matched to a gene: 7. The CDR3 sequence is 18 residues long. The germline V gene has CDR1 LNHDA and CDR2 SQIVND (reference sequence). The CDR3 sequence is CASSIIDRASSGANVLTF. For the CDR3, the DNA is TGTGCCAGTAGTATAATTGACAGGGCCAGCTCTGGGGCCAACGTCCTGACTTTC.

This clonotype was picked up a small number of times. V is TRBV6-1 and J is TRBJ1-5; TRBD1 is a possible D gene (6 bases). The germline CDR1 and CDR2 sequences are MNHNS and SASEGT. The CDR3 contains 15 residues. V was trimmed by 2 bases and J by 3 bases, leaving 11 bases between them. CDR3 coding DNA: TGTGCCAGCAGTGAATTGGACAGACTCAATCAGCCCCAGCATTTT. Protein product: CASSELDRLNQPQHF.

This clonotype was detected ten times or more. Here the CDR3 reads CASSRRTGPVNTGELFF. The DNA for the CDR3 is TGTGCCAGTAGTAGACGGACAGGGCCCGTCAACACCGGGGAGCTGTTTTTT. This chain links TRBV19 with TRBJ2-2; 8 nucleotides align to TRBD1. Germline assignment: CDR1 LNHDA and CDR2 SQIVND (reference sequence). Trimming at V came to 4 bases and at J to 2 bases, leaving 9 bases not matched to a gene. This CDR3 comprises 17 residues.

This clonotype turned up a few times. The rearrangement uses TRBV5-1 and TRBJ2-1; TRBD1 matches 8 bases. CDR3 size: 16 residues. CDR1 SGHRS and CDR2 YFSETQ come from the germline V gene. V trimming: 3 bases; J trimming: 5 bases; junction bases outside the gene matches: 10. CDR3 nucleotide sequence: TGCGCCAGCAGCTCGCCGGGACAGGCAGGAAACAATGAGCAGTTCTTC. Translation: CASSSPGQAGNNEQFF.

This clonotype occurred many times. This chain uses TRBV2 with TRBJ2-1, with TRBD2 matching over 10 bases. Germline V gene lookup returns CDR1 SNHLY and CDR2 FYNNEI. The CDR3 has 16 residues. The ends lost 6 bases at V and 5 bases at J; junction bases unmatched: 10. The CDR3 sequence: CASRPRAGGLDNEQFF. Written as DNA, the CDR3 is TGTGCCAGCAGGCCCCGAGCGGGAGGGCTGGACAATGAGCAGTTCTTC. Supplemented by reference TRBV2 and TRBJ2-1, the full variable domain reads EPEVTQTPSHQVTQMGQEVILRCVPISNHLYFYWYRQILGQKVEFLVSFYNNEISEKSEIFDDQFSVERPDGSNFTLKIRSTKLEDSAMYFCASRPRAGGLDNEQFFGPGTRLTVL.

This clonotype was observed a few times. A read error may explain this, as a much larger clone is one base away. This is likely a read error, given that the CDR3 carries no conserved phenylalanine or tryptophan at its end. V gene TRBV11-2 combines with J gene TRBJ2-3, with D uncertain. V dropped 5 bases and J dropped 3 bases, with 6 bases sitting between them. The germline CDR1 and CDR2 sequences are SGHAT and FQNNGV. This CDR3 comprises 12 residues. CDR3 bases: TGTGCCAGCAGCCCCTGGACAGATACGCAGTATGTT. It translates to CASSPWTDTQYV.

Ten or more counts support this clonotype. The rearrangement uses TRBV30 and TRBJ1-1; 11 bases are shared with TRBD1. Germline V gives CDR1 GTSNPN, CDR2 SVGIG (reference sequence). J was trimmed by 4 bases and V by 6 bases; bases with no gene match: 4. There are 13 residues in the CDR3. CDR3 coding DNA: TGTGCCTGCCTCGGGACAGGGGGCACTGAAGCTTTCTTT. It encodes CACLGTGGTEAFF.

This clonotype was picked up a small number of times. V usage is TRBV11-2 and J usage is TRBJ2-3; D perhaps matches TRBD1 (9 bases). Per germline, CDR1 SGHAT and CDR2 FQNNGV. Between the trimmed V and J ends, which lost 5 bases and 5 bases, there was a span of 20 bases. This CDR3 spans 16 amino acids. This CDR3 reads CASSPEQGAGGDTQYF. CDR3 bases: TGTGCCAGCAGCCCGGAACAGGGGGCGGGGGGAGATACGCAGTATTTT.

This clonotype was counted many times. Mismatch with germline at one junction end may stem from a read error. V usage is TRBV5-1 and J usage is TRBJ2-5; the D gene is possibly TRBD1 (6 bases). The CDR3 has 14 residues. From germline, CDR1 is SGHRS and CDR2 YFSETQ. CDR3 sequence: CASSSRTVQETQYF. The CDR3 DNA follows: TGTGCCAGCAGTTCCCGGACAGTTCAAGAGACCCAGTACTTC.

This clonotype was counted many times. V is TRBV5-1 and J is TRBJ2-1, with D possibly matching TRBD2 (5 bases). Germline values: CDR1 SGHRS, CDR2 YFSETQ. The CDR3 covers 15 residues. V lost 1 base and J lost 12, with 20 bases in between. The CDR3 DNA reads TGCGCCAGCAGCTTGTATAGTAGCGACCCCAGTCGGCAGTTCTTC. Its translation is CASSLYSSDPSRQFF.

The chain combines TRBV20-1 with TRBJ2-1; the match to TRBD2 covers 10 bases. The CDR3 is 13 residues long. In germline, CDR1 is DFQATT, CDR2 SNEGSKA (reference sequence). V lost 3 bases to trimming and J lost 7 bases; unmatched junction nucleotides: 3. CDR3 sequence (DNA): TGCAGTGCTAGTACTAGCGGGATTAATGAGCAGTTCTTC. Its translation: CSASTSGINEQFF.

CDR3 residues: CSVMRGTPGNTIYF. The CDR3 nucleotides are TGCAGCGTTATGCGGGGAACCCCTGGAAACACCATATATTTT. The chain joins TRBV29-1 to TRBJ1-3; D uncertain. The CDR3 spans 14 residues. Trimming pared 5 bases from V and 2 bases from J, leaving 13 bases between. The germline CDR1 and CDR2 sequences are SQVTM and ANQGSEA.

At least ten counts were recorded for this clonotype. The chain carries TRBV2 and TRBJ1-1, with D unresolved. This CDR3 contains 13 residues. Trimming left V 8 bases short and J 0 bases short, with 10 bases between. The germline CDR1 and CDR2 sequences are SNHLY and FYNNEI. CDR3 DNA sequence: TGTGCCAGCCGTATCCTTATGAACACTGAAGCTTTCTTT. It encodes CASRILMNTEAFF.

This clonotype has at least ten counts. V and J are TRBV11-2 and TRBJ2-7; 7 nucleotides match TRBD1. Looked up from germline, CDR1 is SGHAT and CDR2 is FQNNGV. J lost 1 base, V lost 2 bases, and 2 bases had no gene match. The CDR3 runs to 14 residues. The CDR3 protein is CASSLRDRSYEQYF. CDR3 nucleotides: TGTGCCAGCAGCTTAAGGGACAGATCCTACGAGCAGTACTTC.

This clonotype has at least ten counts. The chain couples TRBV20-1 to TRBJ2-7; 9 bases are a match to TRBD2. Trimming removed 0 bases from V and 2 bases from J; junction bases left unmatched: 5. Germline V lookup: CDR1 DFQATT, CDR2 SNEGSKA (reference sequence). The CDR3 loop spans 15 amino acids. In DNA, the CDR3 is TGCAGTGCTAGAGATCCGGGACTAGCACCCTACGAGCAGTACTTC. This codes for CSARDPGLAPYEQYF.

This chain joins TRBV12-3 or TRBV12-4 and TRBJ2-7; the D is unclear. The CDR3 has 14 residues. V gave up 1 base and J gave up 4 bases, with 11 bases separating them. Here the CDR3 DNA reads TGTGCCAGCAGTTTAGGCCCCGCAAGTTACGAGCAGTACTTC. Its protein product is CASSLGPASYEQYF.